These 19 T cell receptor beta chains were sequenced from one sample in a study of regulatory T cells in long-lasting Graves disease (dated by TCRdb to about 2021). Interpreted using the paper, the time point label stands for: persistent/refractory GD, antithyroid drugs over 5 years with positive TRAb. For both TCR sequencing and RNA sequencing, RNA was extracted from PBMCs in TRIzol. Libraries were built with multiplex PCR. Sequencing instrument: Illumina HiSeq 4000. iRepertoire HTBI primers and Arm-PCR amplification of CDR3 regions were used to construct TCR beta libraries. TCRdb reprocessing: public reads trimmed at Q25 with fastp, clones called with MiXCR, in-frame beta chains kept. CDR3 protein duplicates are merged, each entry listing the most common genes and DNA. Present in this sample are roughly 700,000 distinct CDR3 sequences, around 30% of which were seen just once. The ten largest make up around 42% of the sample.

The sequencing here drew on peripheral blood mononuclear cells (PBMCs), taken when the disease was refractory, from a patient treated with antithyroid drugs. These receptors all come from a female donor with Graves disease.

The gene calls are TRBV13 and TRBJ2-3; D remains unclear. The CDR3 consists of 14 residues. With 5 bases removed from V and 0 bases from J, the gap between germline ends came to 9 bases. The germline gives CDR1 PRHDT, CDR2 FYEKMQ (reference sequence). The CDR3 reads CASSARPSTDTQYF. The CDR3 region has the DNA TGTGCCAGCAGCGCTAGACCTAGCACAGATACGCAGTATTTT.

This clonotype was observed many times. The rearrangement joins TRBV12-3 or TRBV12-4 to TRBJ2-7, with 7 positions matching TRBD1. V was clipped by 2 bases and J by 4 bases; unmatched bases: 8. The CDR3 consists of 15 residues. The DNA of the CDR3 is TGTGCCAGCAGTTTACCCCCAAGGGGGCGTTACGAGCAGTACTTC. Amino acids: CASSLPPRGRYEQYF.

This clonotype was detected only a few times. CDR3 amino acids: CSAREGGGAKNIQYF. CDR3 DNA sequence: TGCAGTGCTAGAGAGGGGGGGGGAGCCAAAAACATTCAGTACTTC. This chain joins TRBV20-1 and TRBJ2-4; 7 bases agree with TRBD2. Losses at the gene ends were 0 bases for V and 0 bases for J; bases not matched to a gene: 2. Germline V lookup: CDR1 DFQATT, CDR2 SNEGSKA (reference sequence). The CDR3 totals 15 residues.

The sample holds a few counts of this clonotype. The chain combines TRBV19 with TRBJ1-1, with D perhaps TRBD1 (6 bases). This CDR3 has 13 residues. V gave up 4 bases and J gave up 5 bases, with 11 bases separating them. CDR1 LNHDA and CDR2 SQIVND come from the germline V gene (reference sequence). The DNA for the CDR3 is TGTGCCAGTAGTACGAAAGGACAGACTGAAGCTTTCTTT. Translating gives CASSTKGQTEAFF. The entire variable domain, with the rest obtained from reference TRBV19 and TRBJ1-1, is as follows: DGGITQSPKYLFRKEGQNVTLSCEQNLNHDAMYWYRQDPGQGLRLIYYSQIVNDFQKGDIAEGYSVSREKKESFPLTVTSAQKNPTAFYLCASSTKGQTEAFFGQGTRLTVV.

With regard to this clonotype: A read error may be the cause here, since a much bigger clone is one base away. This rearrangement joins TRBV12-3 or TRBV12-4 to TRBJ1-5, with a possible D match to TRBD1 (6 bases). The CDR3 is 15 residues long. CDR3: CAISPEGGGNQPQHF. Written as DNA, the CDR3 is TGTGCCATCAGTCCGGAGGGGGGCGGCAATCAGCCCCAGCATTTT.

V gene TRBV19 combines with J gene TRBJ1-1; 8 bases are a match to TRBD1. Germline V lookup: CDR1 LNHDA, CDR2 SQIVND (reference sequence). The CDR3 is 15 amino acids. J lost 5 bases, V lost 1 base, and 6 bases had no gene match. The CDR3 reads CASSIGDRGRTEAFF. The CDR3 nucleotides read TGTGCCAGTAGTATAGGCGACAGGGGACGAACTGAAGCTTTCTTT.

Only a few counts were recorded for this clonotype. The chain carries TRBV3-1 and TRBJ1-4; D uncertain. Between the trimmed V and J ends, which lost 1 base and 6 bases, there was a span of 12 bases. This CDR3 has 15 amino acids. In germline, CDR1 is LGHDT, CDR2 YNNKEL (reference sequence). CDR3 region: CASSQGDRYDEKLFF. CDR3 in DNA: TGTGCCAGCAGCCAAGGAGATAGGTATGATGAAAAACTGTTTTTT. Supplemented by reference TRBV3-1 and TRBJ1-4, the full variable domain reads DTAVSQTPKYLVTQMGNDKSIKCEQNLGHDTMYWYKQDSKKFLKIMFSYNNKELIINETVPNRFSPKSPDKAHLNLHINSLELGDSAVYFCASSQGDRYDEKLFFGSGTQLSVL.

This clonotype was counted many times. V and J are TRBV15 and TRBJ1-2; tentatively, D is TRBD1 (5 bases). The CDR3 has 14 residues. CDR1 and CDR2 from the germline V gene are LNHNV and YYDKDF (reference sequence). Deletions cut 1 base from V and 2 bases from J, with 8 bases between. CDR3 bases: TGTGCCACCAGCAGAGGAGCAGGGAACTATGGCTACACCTTC. This translates into CATSRGAGNYGYTF.

V and J are TRBV7-9 and TRBJ1-5, with D tentatively TRBD1 (5 bases). Looked up from germline, CDR1 is SEHNR and CDR2 is FQNEAQ (reference sequence). This CDR3 contains 13 residues. The CDR3 loop is CAVGGYSNQPQHF. The DNA for the CDR3 is TGTGCAGTGGGGGGGTATAGCAATCAGCCCCAGCATTTT. Full variable domain (remainder filled in from reference TRBV7-9 and TRBJ1-5): DTGVSQNPRHKITKRGQNVTFRCDPISEHNRLYWYRQTLGQGPEFLTYFQNEAQLEKSRLLSDRFSAERPKGSFSTLEIQRTEQGDSAMYLCAVGGYSNQPQHFGDGTRLSIL.

The J gene is TRBJ2-1, the V gene TRBV20-1, with D possibly being TRBD2 (7 bases). V lost 5 bases, J lost 10 bases, and 18 bases lay in between. CDR3 length: 13 amino acids. Germline V CDR1 and CDR2: DFQATT, SNEGSKA (reference sequence). The CDR3 region has the DNA TGCAGTGCTCCTCGGGGGGCGGCGTTAGAGCAGTTCTTC. This codes for CSAPRGAALEQFF.

This clonotype was detected once. The chain joins TRBV27 to TRBJ2-7; 10 bases agree with TRBD2. Per the germline V gene, CDR1 is MNHEY and CDR2 is SMNVEV (reference sequence). The CDR3 is made up of 14 amino acids. V was clipped by 6 bases and J by 0 bases; unmatched bases: 2. The CDR3 here is CASRGTSASYEQYF. The CDR3 DNA reads as TGTGCCAGCAGAGGGACTAGCGCCTCCTACGAGCAGTACTTC.

The chain links TRBV19 to TRBJ2-5, with D maybe TRBD1 (6 bases). The CDR3 has 14 amino acids. V gave up 2 bases and J gave up 2 bases, with 9 bases separating them. Germline CDR1 is LNHDA and CDR2 is SQIVND (reference sequence). The CDR3 DNA reads TGTGCCAGTAGTATAACCGGGACACAAGAGACCCAGTACTTC. It specifies CASSITGTQETQYF.

The sample holds a few counts of this clonotype. The chain carries TRBV2 and TRBJ2-3; the match to TRBD2 covers 7 bases. The V and J ends lost 4 bases and 2 bases, in that order; junction bases with no gene match: 6. CDR1 SNHLY and CDR2 FYNNEI come from the germline V gene. CDR3 length equals 15 residues. The CDR3 DNA reads as TGTGCCAGCAGTGGGGGACTACCTCCCACAGATACGCAGTATTTT. Protein product: CASSGGLPPTDTQYF.

The chain combines TRBV29-1 with TRBJ1-2, with D possibly being TRBD1 (5 bases). The CDR3 length is 12 residues. Per germline, CDR1 SQVTM and CDR2 ANQGSEA. Trimming stripped 6 bases from V and 3 bases from J, with 11 bases between. This chain's CDR3 is CSVVGPDYGYTF. Here the CDR3 DNA reads TGCAGCGTCGTGGGGCCGGACTATGGCTACACCTTC. Using reference TRBV29-1 and TRBJ1-2 for the parts outside the CDR3, the full variable domain is SAVISQKPSRDICQRGTSLTIQCQVDSQVTMMFWYRQQPGQSLTLIATANQGSEATYESGFVIDKFPISRPNLTFSTLTVSNMSPEDSSIYLCSVVGPDYGYTFGSGTRLTVV.

The V and J genes are TRBV7-2 and TRBJ2-7; D is unclear. Germline V CDR1 and CDR2: SGHTA, FQGNSA. The ends were cut back, 5 bases at V and 5 bases at J, with 7 bases in the middle. The CDR3 runs 11 residues. The CDR3 sequence: CASSPVDEQYF. CDR3 nucleotide sequence: TGTGCCAGCAGCCCGGTTGACGAGCAGTACTTC.

The chain couples TRBV20-1 to TRBJ1-5; no clear D gene. The CDR3 loop spans 14 amino acids. The V end was cut by 3 bases, the J end by 3 bases, with 12 bases between. Germline V lookup: CDR1 DFQATT, CDR2 SNEGSKA (reference sequence). CDR3 in amino acids: CSASTIVNNQPQHF. DNA of the CDR3: TGCAGTGCTAGCACCATAGTGAACAATCAGCCCCAGCATTTT.

J is TRBJ2-2 and V is TRBV12-3 or TRBV12-4; 7 nucleotides line up with TRBD1. With V trimmed by 8 bases and J by 7 bases, 10 bases remained unmatched. The CDR3 is 14 residues long. The CDR3 bases are TGTGCCAGCTGGCTTGGGGCAGGGGGCGGGGAGCTGTTTTTT. Translating gives CASWLGAGGGELFF.

V is TRBV20-1 and J is TRBJ2-7; D is unresolved. This CDR3 comprises 11 residues. Trimming shortened V by 7 bases and J by 1 base, and 8 bases separated the two germline ends. Germline V gene data show CDR1 as DFQATT and CDR2 as SNEGSKA (reference sequence). This CDR3 is CSGGISYEQYF. The CDR3 DNA sequence: TGCAGTGGGGGAATATCCTACGAGCAGTACTTC.

The CDR3 is CASSVGKGYTF. The DNA of the CDR3 is TGTGCCAGCAGTGTGGGGAAAGGCTACACCTTC. The V call is TRBV2, the J call TRBJ1-2; the D is unclear. This CDR3 comprises 11 residues. V was cut by 4 bases and J by 8 bases, with 8 bases left in between. Germline CDR1 and CDR2: SNHLY and FYNNEI.